This TCR beta chain was retrieved from a study of T cell changes during pregnancy in multiple sclerosis. The CDR3 consists of 13 residues. The germline CDR1 and CDR2 sequences are MDHEN and SYDVKM. V gave up 3 bases and J gave up 4 bases, with 7 bases separating them. Using immunoSEQ multiplex PCR, the repertoire was profiled, and TCRdb retains in-frame clones only, with some absent. The data contain some 58,000 clones, around 97% of them seen just once; the ten biggest clones take up 2.5%. The chain carries TRBV28 and TRBJ2-1; a possible D gene is TRBD2 (5 bases). This specimen consisted of CD8+ T cells from peripheral blood mononuclear cells, obtained after pregnancy. This clonotype originated in a female donor with multiple sclerosis, enrolled in a pregnancy study. CDR3 nucleotides: TGTGCCAGCAGTTTTCGGGGTTACAATGAGCAGTTCTTC. Encoded protein: CASSFRGYNEQFF.